A single T cell receptor (beta chain) is shown here with its context. This sample is part of a study of blood T cell repertoires in COVID-19. In the study overall: The samples span acute and convalescent COVID-19 from the United States, Italy and Spain. T cells, B-cell-depleted T cells, or PBMCs provided the cDNA or gDNA that served as material.

The CDR3 has 14 amino acids. Looked up from germline, CDR1 is SQVTM and CDR2 is ANQGSEA. V shed 4 bases and J shed 5 bases, with 17 bases lying between them. Original processing methods: Reference gene primer amplification gave nucleated cell count estimates. Generated by immunoSEQ multiplex PCR, the TCRdb table keeps only in-frame clones and is missing some. V and J calls and clone size are given by that table; D and trimming were obtained from the DNA. The profile shows around 130,000 clones, around 80% of them singletons. This TCR was sampled from an older man with acute or convalescent COVID-19. Sequencing was carried out using peripheral blood. This rearrangement joins TRBV29-1 to TRBJ1-1, with a possible D match to TRBD1 (6 bases). CDR3 loop: CSVGDTLGVTEAFF. The CDR3 DNA reads TGCAGCGTTGGGGACACCTTAGGGGTGACTGAAGCTTTCTTT.